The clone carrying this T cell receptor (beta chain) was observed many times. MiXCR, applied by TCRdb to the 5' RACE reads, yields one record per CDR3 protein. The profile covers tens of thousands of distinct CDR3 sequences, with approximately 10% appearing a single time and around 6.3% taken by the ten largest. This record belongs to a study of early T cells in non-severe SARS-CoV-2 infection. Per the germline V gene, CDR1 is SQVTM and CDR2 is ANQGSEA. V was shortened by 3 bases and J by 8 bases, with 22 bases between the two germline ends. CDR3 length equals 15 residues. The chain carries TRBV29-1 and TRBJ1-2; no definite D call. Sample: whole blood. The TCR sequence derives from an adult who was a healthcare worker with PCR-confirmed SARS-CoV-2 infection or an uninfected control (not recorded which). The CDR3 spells CSVDILALAKYGYTF. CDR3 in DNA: TGCAGCGTTGATATATTGGCGCTGGCGAAATACGGCTACACCTTC.